This TCR beta chain was captured in a study of blood T cell repertoires in COVID-19 (dated by TCRdb to 2019 to 2021). For context, the study as a whole: Collaborator samples came from the United States, Italy and Spain and covered acute and convalescent phases of COVID-19. The samples were drawn from the first 160 participants of the ongoing ImmuneRACE study and from roughly 1,300 subjects provided by 6 global collaborators. Where available, HLA class I and class II types were obtained from metadata supplied by the sample provider rather than from assay-based typing. The repertoires were made available in a free public database intended to serve as a resource for research on the immune response to SARS-CoV-2. Subjects who had been exposed to COVID-19, were actively infected with it, or had recovered from it provided the deeply sampled blood TCRbeta repertoires that made up the dataset. The prospective study material was composed of cDNA or gDNA derived from T cells, B-cell-depleted T cells, or PBMCs. A de-identified subject ID, COVID-19 status, age in years and sex were almost always included in the sample metadata. Paper-wide results and their limitations: The amount of clinical and demographic metadata varied by source and participant and was provided uncurated.

At one collaborating source in Seattle, patients were enrolled during active infection and were followed longitudinally through the course of disease. The collaborating institutions used their own protocols to collect whole blood in K2EDTA tubes. For TCRbeta analysis, collaborators shipped samples in one of three forms: frozen whole blood, isolated PBMCs, or DNA extracted from either of those sample types. V trim: 2 bases; J trim: 0 bases; unmatched bases: 1. The germline V gene (reference sequence) supplies CDR1 SGHAT and CDR2 FQDESV. The CDR3 measures 15 amino acids from cysteine to phenylalanine. The CDR3 DNA has 45 bases and is translated from base 1. TCRbeta CDR3 regions were amplified from genomic DNA using the immunoSEQ Assay, a bias-controlled multiplex PCR. From the authors' description of their analysis: Within the assay, amplification of reference gene primers was used to estimate how many nucleated cells each sample contained. To quantify the absolute abundance of each unique TCRbeta CDR3 rearrangement, sequence reads were collapsed and filtered. For each sample, productive Simpson clonality was calculated as the square root of Simpson's diversity index across productive rearrangements. Entries here come from immuneACCESS through TCRdb and include only in-frame sequences with V and J called. Some clones fail to appear in such tables; in the studies checked, an unresolved V gene covers under half of the shortfall, and the cause of the remainder is unknown. Clone size and the V and J calls come from that table; the DNA yielded D and trimming. Counted in this sample were 410,000 or so clones; about 88% of them appeared once. 1.5% to 1.8% of the sample goes to the ten largest clones.

A remark on this clone: Its antigen is currently not known. The input lacks base qualities; no much larger clone sits a single base away. This CDR3 is also generated by other DNA sequences in the sample.

The receptor chain draws on TRBV11-1 and TRBJ2-1, and 7 bases in between align with TRBD2. The sample was peripheral blood. This clonotype was obtained from a woman aged 40-49 years with COVID-19, enrolled during active disease. The CDR3 region reads CASSLRGSSYNEQFF. The bases are TGTGCCAGCAGCTTACGCGGGAGCTCCTACAATGAGCAGTTCTTC.